This paragraph covers one T cell receptor beta chain sequence. Looked up from germline, CDR1 is SGHRS and CDR2 is YFSETQ. The CDR3 sequence is 13 residues long. Trimming pared 2 bases from V and 1 base from J, leaving 6 bases between. The record originates from a study of blood T cell repertoires in COVID-19. For the study at large: From the United States, Italy and Spain came samples of acute and convalescent COVID-19.

Original processing methods: Nucleated cell number was recorded as an estimate derived from reference gene primer amplification. Assay: immunoSEQ multiplex PCR; the TCRdb copy retains only in-frame clones and omits some. V and J calls and clone size follow that table, whereas D and trimming were derived from the DNA. The top ten hold around 8.6% of the sample, which has more than 70,000 clones, roughly nine tenths seen once. This sequence was found in a man aged 50-60 years with acute or convalescent COVID-19. The chain carries TRBV5-1 and TRBJ1-1; the D is unclear. Specimen: peripheral blood. For the CDR3, the DNA is TGCGCCAGCAGCTTCCGGGAGAACACTGAAGCTTTCTTT. Protein sequence: CASSFRENTEAFF.